This T cell receptor (beta chain) was identified in a study of neurological immune-mediated disorders. To note about this clonotype: Sequence at one end of the junction differs from germline and may be a read error.

TCRdb itself ran the 5' RACE reads through MiXCR, one entry per CDR3 protein. The sample has approximately 85,000 distinct CDR3 sequences, under 15% seen once. In germline, CDR1 is SGHRS, CDR2 YFSETQ. The length of the CDR3 is 14 residues. Time point meaning: longitudinal time-point 2. This clonotype was sampled from a female donor with HTLV-1-associated myelopathy (HAM/TSP). V gene TRBV5-1 combines with J gene TRBJ2-2; D unclear. Sequencing used PBMCs. The CDR3 region is CASSSLFSTRELFF. The CDR3 coding sequence is TGCGCCAGCAGCTCGCTTTTCAGCACCAGGGAGCTGTTTTTT.